Listed below are T cell receptor beta chains from one sample, sequenced in a study of CD8+ T cells in alopecia areata. Sequencing was performed with immunoSEQ multiplex PCR; in TCRdb, only in-frame clones are kept and a portion is missing. The data show around 100,000 clones, around three fifths seen once. Sequencing was performed on CD8+ T cells sorted from blood, taken at week 24, from a patient treated with tofacitinib. The receptors stem from a human donor with alopecia areata. CDR3s include the opening cysteine and the closing phenylalanine or tryptophan. Fields, in order: J gene, D gene, clone size, V gene, CDR3 length, CDR3 protein, CDR3 DNA. The D gene is left open where the match is weak. Size values are once, few and many counts, or a class for expanded clones, and some rows have none.

j_call: TRBJ1-2; d_call: TRBD1; clone_size: -; v_call: TRBV19; cdr3_length: 16; cdr3_aa: CASTRQGQGGIDGYTF; cdr3_nt: TGTGCCAGTACCAGGCAAGGGCAGGGGGGAATCGACGGCTACACCTTC
j_call: TRBJ2-7; d_call: -; clone_size: -; v_call: TRBV19; cdr3_length: 11; cdr3_aa: CASGGAHEQYF; cdr3_nt: TGTGCCAGTGGAGGGGCGCACGAGCAGTACTTC
j_call: TRBJ2-1; d_call: -; clone_size: -; v_call: TRBV13; cdr3_length: 13; cdr3_aa: CASSPPTVREQFF; cdr3_nt: TGTGCCAGCAGCCCGCCGACAGTAAGAGAGCAGTTCTTC
j_call: TRBJ1-1; d_call: -; clone_size: -; v_call: TRBV4-1; cdr3_length: 14; cdr3_aa: CASSQAPGNTEAFF; cdr3_nt: TGCGCCAGCAGCCAAGCTCCAGGGAACACTGAAGCTTTCTTT
j_call: TRBJ1-5; d_call: -; clone_size: -; v_call: TRBV9; cdr3_length: 15; cdr3_aa: CASSPSTGGNQPQHF; cdr3_nt: TGTGCCAGCAGCCCCAGCACTGGGGGCAATCAGCCCCAGCATTTT
j_call: TRBJ2-1; d_call: -; clone_size: few; v_call: TRBV6-4; cdr3_length: 16; cdr3_aa: CASSERGGAGNNEQFF; cdr3_nt: TGTGCCAGCAGTGAACGGGGCGGAGCGGGCAACAATGAGCAGTTCTTC
j_call: TRBJ1-1; d_call: -; clone_size: once; v_call: TRBV30; cdr3_length: 12; cdr3_aa: CAWNHGNTEAFF; cdr3_nt: TGTGCCTGGAACCACGGGAACACTGAAGCTTTCTTT
j_call: TRBJ2-5; d_call: -; clone_size: -; v_call: TRBV30; cdr3_length: 14; cdr3_aa: CAWSVAGGKETQYF; cdr3_nt: TGTGCCTGGAGTGTGGCTGGTGGAAAAGAGACCCAGTACTTC
j_call: TRBJ2-2; d_call: -; clone_size: few; v_call: TRBV4-3; cdr3_length: 15; cdr3_aa: CASSQDSTITGELFF; cdr3_nt: TGCGCCAGCAGCCAAGATTCTACGATCACCGGGGAGCTGTTTTTT
j_call: TRBJ1-5; d_call: -; clone_size: -; v_call: TRBV27; cdr3_length: 16; cdr3_aa: CASSPSTGALLGPQHF; cdr3_nt: TGTGCCAGCAGTCCCTCGACGGGGGCCCTACTTGGGCCCCAGCATTTT
j_call: TRBJ2-3; d_call: -; clone_size: few; v_call: TRBV2; cdr3_length: 17; cdr3_aa: CASSEPVGGLVSDTQYF; cdr3_nt: TGTGCCAGCAGTGAGCCGGTTGGGGGATTAGTTTCAGATACGCAGTATTTT
j_call: TRBJ2-1; d_call: TRBD1; clone_size: -; v_call: TRBV6-5; cdr3_length: 14; cdr3_aa: CASSQDRANNEQFF; cdr3_nt: TGTGCCAGCAGTCAGGACAGGGCCAACAATGAGCAGTTCTTC
j_call: TRBJ1-4; d_call: -; clone_size: -; v_call: TRBV29-1; cdr3_length: 17; cdr3_aa: CSVEPPGRASTNEKLFF; cdr3_nt: TGCAGCGTTGAACCCCCGGGCAGGGCATCAACTAATGAAAAACTGTTTTTT
j_call: TRBJ1-1; d_call: -; clone_size: -; v_call: TRBV6-1; cdr3_length: 12; cdr3_aa: CASNQGNTEAFF; cdr3_nt: TGTGCCAGCAACCAGGGGAACACTGAAGCTTTCTTT
j_call: TRBJ1-1; d_call: -; clone_size: -; v_call: TRBV7-3; cdr3_length: 13; cdr3_aa: CASSLGQNTEAFF; cdr3_nt: TGTGCCAGCAGCTTAGGACAGAACACTGAAGCTTTCTTT
j_call: TRBJ2-4; d_call: -; clone_size: once; v_call: TRBV5-1; cdr3_length: 14; cdr3_aa: CASSPRDTKNIQYF; cdr3_nt: TGCGCCAGCAGCCCGAGGGACACCAAAAACATTCAGTACTTC
j_call: TRBJ2-5; d_call: -; clone_size: -; v_call: TRBV30; cdr3_length: 13; cdr3_aa: CAWSVGMGETQYF; cdr3_nt: TGTGCCTGGAGTGTAGGAATGGGAGAGACCCAGTACTTC
j_call: TRBJ2-1; d_call: TRBD2; clone_size: once; v_call: TRBV2; cdr3_length: 16; cdr3_aa: CASSDPSGLAGDEQFF; cdr3_nt: TGTGCCAGCAGTGACCCGTCGGGACTAGCGGGGGATGAGCAGTTCTTC
j_call: TRBJ1-5; d_call: -; clone_size: -; v_call: TRBV5-4; cdr3_length: 15; cdr3_aa: CASSSSGAGDQPQHF; cdr3_nt: TGTGCCAGCAGCTCATCCGGGGCCGGCGATCAGCCCCAGCATTTT
j_call: TRBJ2-1; d_call: -; clone_size: -; v_call: TRBV6-6; cdr3_length: 11; cdr3_aa: CASSYSPYQFF; cdr3_nt: TGTGCCAGCAGTTACTCTCCCTACCAGTTCTTC
j_call: TRBJ2-7; d_call: TRBD2; clone_size: many; v_call: TRBV2; cdr3_length: 14; cdr3_aa: CASSEIAGAYEQYF; cdr3_nt: TGTGCCAGCAGTGAAATAGCGGGGGCCTACGAGCAGTACTTC
j_call: TRBJ1-6; d_call: TRBD1; clone_size: few; v_call: TRBV5-6; cdr3_length: 16; cdr3_aa: CASSPMTGTDNSPLHF; cdr3_nt: TGTGCCAGCAGCCCGATGACAGGGACGGATAATTCACCCCTCCACTTT
j_call: TRBJ2-2; d_call: -; clone_size: -; v_call: TRBV29-1; cdr3_length: 11; cdr3_aa: CSASESGELFF; cdr3_nt: TGCAGCGCCAGTGAGTCCGGGGAGCTGTTTTTT
j_call: TRBJ2-7; d_call: -; clone_size: once; v_call: TRBV5-1; cdr3_length: 13; cdr3_aa: CASSFTEYYEQYF; cdr3_nt: TGCGCCAGCAGCTTTACGGAGTACTACGAGCAGTACTTC
j_call: TRBJ1-2; d_call: TRBD1; clone_size: -; v_call: TRBV9; cdr3_length: 13; cdr3_aa: CASSVSGGTGYTF; cdr3_nt: TGTGCCAGCAGCGTTTCAGGGGGGACCGGCTACACCTTC
j_call: TRBJ2-5; d_call: -; clone_size: -; v_call: TRBV30; cdr3_length: 15; cdr3_aa: CAWNTRGGLGETQYF; cdr3_nt: TGTGCCTGGAATACCCGTGGGGGACTCGGGGAGACCCAGTACTTC
j_call: TRBJ2-7; d_call: -; clone_size: -; v_call: TRBV10-3; cdr3_length: 15; cdr3_aa: CAISESDEPTYEQYF; cdr3_nt: TGTGCCATCAGTGAGTCAGACGAACCGACTTACGAGCAGTACTTC
j_call: TRBJ2-5; d_call: -; clone_size: -; v_call: TRBV2; cdr3_length: 13; cdr3_aa: CASSETGKETQYF; cdr3_nt: TGTGCCAGCAGTGAAACGGGGAAGGAGACCCAGTACTTC
j_call: TRBJ2-1; d_call: TRBD2; clone_size: few; v_call: TRBV29-1; cdr3_length: 15; cdr3_aa: CSVEDGGASYNEQFF; cdr3_nt: TGCAGCGTTGAAGACGGGGGGGCCTCCTACAATGAGCAGTTCTTC
j_call: TRBJ1-2; d_call: -; clone_size: few; v_call: TRBV6-5; cdr3_length: 15; cdr3_aa: CASSYSYSNSYGYTF; cdr3_nt: TGTGCCAGCAGTTACTCGTACAGCAATTCCTATGGCTACACCTTC
j_call: TRBJ2-7; d_call: -; clone_size: once; v_call: TRBV18; cdr3_length: 13; cdr3_aa: CASSPRASYEQYF; cdr3_nt: TGTGCCAGCTCACCTAGGGCCTCCTACGAGCAGTACTTC
j_call: TRBJ1-6; d_call: -; clone_size: -; v_call: TRBV11-2; cdr3_length: 15; cdr3_aa: CASSSFNTNNSPLHF; cdr3_nt: TGTGCCAGCAGCTCATTTAATACCAATAATTCACCCCTCCACTTT
j_call: TRBJ2-2; d_call: -; clone_size: few; v_call: TRBV6-5; cdr3_length: 15; cdr3_aa: CASSYPRDKAGELFF; cdr3_nt: TGTGCCAGCAGTTACCCGAGGGACAAGGCCGGGGAGCTGTTTTTT
j_call: TRBJ1-5; d_call: -; clone_size: once; v_call: TRBV2; cdr3_length: 15; cdr3_aa: CASSAGGKNNQPQHF; cdr3_nt: TGTGCCAGCAGTGCGGGGGGCAAGAACAATCAGCCCCAGCATTTT
j_call: TRBJ2-1; d_call: TRBD1; clone_size: few; v_call: TRBV6-5; cdr3_length: 16; cdr3_aa: CASSYSGTGENYEQFF; cdr3_nt: TGTGCCAGCAGTTACTCCGGGACAGGGGAAAACTATGAGCAGTTCTTC
j_call: TRBJ2-3; d_call: -; clone_size: -; v_call: TRBV4-1; cdr3_length: 15; cdr3_aa: CASSRSTGLVDTQYF; cdr3_nt: TGCGCCAGCAGCCGATCAACAGGGCTTGTAGATACGCAGTATTTT
j_call: TRBJ2-1; d_call: TRBD1; clone_size: -; v_call: TRBV4-1; cdr3_length: 13; cdr3_aa: CASSRTGDNEQFF; cdr3_nt: TGCGCCAGCAGCCGGACAGGGGACAATGAGCAGTTCTTC
j_call: TRBJ1-2; d_call: TRBD1; clone_size: few; v_call: TRBV6-5; cdr3_length: 14; cdr3_aa: CASSYTGEENGYTF; cdr3_nt: TGTGCCAGCAGTTATACAGGGGAGGAGAATGGCTACACCTTC
j_call: TRBJ1-1; d_call: -; clone_size: -; v_call: TRBV5-4; cdr3_length: 15; cdr3_aa: CAIRHERGGVTEAFF; cdr3_nt: TGTGCCATCAGACACGAGCGGGGGGGAGTCACTGAAGCTTTCTTT
j_call: TRBJ2-3; d_call: TRBD1; clone_size: -; v_call: TRBV5-6; cdr3_length: 17; cdr3_aa: CASSLWTGGLSTDTQYF; cdr3_nt: TGTGCCAGCAGCCTTTGGACAGGGGGACTTAGCACAGATACGCAGTATTTT
j_call: TRBJ1-2; d_call: -; clone_size: -; v_call: TRBV21-1; cdr3_length: 15; cdr3_aa: CASSKEGQFYYGYTF; cdr3_nt: TGTGCCAGCAGCAAAGAGGGACAGTTCTACTATGGCTACACCTTC
j_call: TRBJ2-1; d_call: TRBD2; clone_size: few; v_call: TRBV6-4; cdr3_length: 16; cdr3_aa: CAISDGLAGGDNEQFF; cdr3_nt: TGTGCCATCAGTGACGGGCTAGCGGGGGGGGACAATGAGCAGTTCTTC
j_call: TRBJ1-2; d_call: -; clone_size: -; v_call: TRBV5-4; cdr3_length: 13; cdr3_aa: CASSLVGGQGYTF; cdr3_nt: TGTGCCAGCAGCTTGGTCGGGGGGCAAGGCTACACCTTC
j_call: TRBJ2-5; d_call: -; clone_size: -; v_call: TRBV7-7; cdr3_length: 16; cdr3_aa: CASSLGFGWYQETQYF; cdr3_nt: TGTGCTAGCAGCTTAGGTTTCGGCTGGTACCAAGAGACCCAGTACTTC
j_call: TRBJ2-7; d_call: TRBD1; clone_size: -; v_call: TRBV15; cdr3_length: 17; cdr3_aa: CATSREEGTETYYEQYF; cdr3_nt: TGTGCCACCAGCAGAGAAGAAGGGACAGAGACCTACTACGAGCAGTACTTC
j_call: TRBJ1-1; d_call: -; clone_size: few; v_call: TRBV6-5; cdr3_length: 11; cdr3_aa: CASSSTSEAFF; cdr3_nt: TGTGCCAGCAGCTCCACTAGTGAAGCTTTCTTT
j_call: TRBJ1-2; d_call: -; clone_size: few; v_call: TRBV27; cdr3_length: 14; cdr3_aa: CASSLTRQATGYTF; cdr3_nt: TGTGCCAGCAGTTTAACGAGACAGGCGACTGGCTACACCTTC
j_call: TRBJ1-5; d_call: -; clone_size: -; v_call: TRBV25-1; cdr3_length: 14; cdr3_aa: CASSESWGNQPQHF; cdr3_nt: TGTGCCAGCAGTGAATCTTGGGGCAATCAGCCCCAGCATTTT
j_call: TRBJ2-2; d_call: TRBD1; clone_size: many; v_call: TRBV6-1; cdr3_length: 14; cdr3_aa: CASRGQGDTGELFF; cdr3_nt: TGTGCCAGCAGAGGACAGGGAGACACCGGGGAGCTGTTTTTT